This T cell receptor beta chain was sequenced in a study of cytomegalovirus exposure and HLA in healthy donors. The PCR ran on 60 Vbeta and 13 Jbeta primers. Libraries were prepared by immunoSEQ multiplex PCR; TCRdb keeps only in-frame clonotypes and omits some of them. This table has around 100,000 clones, around 76% appearing once. This sequence originates from a woman aged 55-70 years in good health and CMV-seropositive. Specimen: PBMCs.

CDR3 sequence (DNA): TGTGCCAGCAGCGTATCTCCGGAACGGGGGACCCAGTACTTC. Its protein product is CASSVSPERGTQYF. The chain is built from TRBV9 and TRBJ2-5; the D gene is possibly TRBD2 (5 bases). CDR3 length: 14 amino acids. Germline CDR1 reads SGDLS; CDR2 reads YYNGEE. Trimming cost V 1 base and J 7 bases, with 14 bases left between them. Supplemented by reference TRBV9 and TRBJ2-5, the full variable domain reads DSGVTQTPKHLITATGQRVTLRCSPRSGDLSVYWYQQSLDQGLQFLIQYYNGEERAKGNILERFSAQQFPDLHSELNLSSLELGDSALYFCASSVSPERGTQYFGPGTRLLVL.